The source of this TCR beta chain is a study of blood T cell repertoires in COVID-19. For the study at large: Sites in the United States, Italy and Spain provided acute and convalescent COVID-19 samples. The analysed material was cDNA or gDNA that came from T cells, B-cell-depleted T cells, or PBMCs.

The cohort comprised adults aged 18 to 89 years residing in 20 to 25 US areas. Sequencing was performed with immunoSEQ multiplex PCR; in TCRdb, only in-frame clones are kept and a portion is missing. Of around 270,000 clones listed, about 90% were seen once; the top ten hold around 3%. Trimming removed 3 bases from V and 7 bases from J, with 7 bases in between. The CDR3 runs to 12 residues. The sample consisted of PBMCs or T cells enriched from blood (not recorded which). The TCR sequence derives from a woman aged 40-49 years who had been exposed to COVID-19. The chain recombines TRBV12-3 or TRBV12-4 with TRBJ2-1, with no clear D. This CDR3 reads CASSFLGNEQFF. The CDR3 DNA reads TGTGCCAGCAGTTTTCTAGGAAATGAGCAGTTCTTC.